The 26 T cell receptor beta chains listed next were all sequenced from one sample in a study of cytomegalovirus exposure and HLA in healthy donors. The method was immunoSEQ multiplex PCR; TCRdb's version includes in-frame clones alone and lacks a portion of them. The sample yields approximately 170,000 clones, 84% seen once. Sample: PBMCs. The source is a man under 40 in good health and CMV-seropositive.

The genes are TRBV30 and TRBJ2-7; a possible D gene is TRBD1 (6 bases). Per germline, CDR1 GTSNPN and CDR2 SVGIG (reference sequence). This CDR3 comprises 12 residues. V lost 4 bases, J lost 4 bases, and 11 bases lay in between. CDR3 nucleotides: TGTGCCTGGAAAGGGGACACATACGAGCAGTACTTC. Protein product: CAWKGDTYEQYF.

The chain combines TRBV7-3 with TRBJ2-7, with a tentative D call TRBD1 (6 bases). Per germline, CDR1 SGHTA and CDR2 FQGTGA. The CDR3 length is 19 residues. Trimming stripped 0 bases from V and 3 bases from J, with 24 bases between. As DNA, the CDR3 is TGTGCCAGCAGCTTAACACCCAGGGGAAATGGAATTAAGGACTACGAGCAGTACTTC. Translation gives CASSLTPRGNGIKDYEQYF.

The chain recombines TRBV6-5 with TRBJ1-3; D is undetermined. CDR1 and CDR2 (germline): MNHEY, SVGAGI. The V gene lost 7 bases and the J gene lost 0 bases, with 10 bases spanning the gap. This CDR3 is 14 amino acids long. As DNA, the CDR3 is TGTGCCAGCAAAACAGCTAACTCTGGAAACACCATATATTTT. Its protein is CASKTANSGNTIYF.

The chain links TRBV5-1 to TRBJ2-7; D not certain. The germline CDR1 and CDR2 sequences are SGHRS and YFSETQ. V lost 0 bases and J 12 bases, leaving 13 bases between the germline ends. The CDR3 extends over 12 amino acids. CDR3 DNA sequence: TGCGCCAGCAGCTTGGCCGGAACAGAAAGGTACTTC. Its translation: CASSLAGTERYF.

This chain connects TRBV9 to TRBJ1-3; D not resolved. The CDR3 sequence is 15 residues long. CDR1 and CDR2 (germline): SGDLS, YYNGEE. V gave up 4 bases and J gave up 2 bases, with 13 bases separating them. The CDR3 bases are TGTGCCAGCAGCCTTTCTTCCATAGCTGGAAACACCATATATTTT. This sequence encodes CASSLSSIAGNTIYF.

V and J are TRBV10-2 and TRBJ2-3, with D tentatively TRBD1 (6 bases). V was clipped by 2 bases and J by 2 bases, with 11 bases between them. Germline V lookup: CDR1 WSHSY, CDR2 SAAADI. The CDR3 sequence is 15 residues long. The CDR3 DNA sequence: TGCGCCAGCAGTGAGAGGGGGTATCTCACAGATACGCAGTATTTT. Protein product: CASSERGYLTDTQYF.

This clone was recorded once. V is TRBV7-9 and J is TRBJ1-6; tentative D call: TRBD1 (6 bases). Trimming removed 0 bases at V and 7 bases at J, with 13 bases between. The CDR3 has 16 amino acids. In germline, CDR1 is SEHNR, CDR2 FQNEAQ (reference sequence). Here the CDR3 DNA reads TGTGCCAGCAGCTTAGCACCACGACAGGCAAATTCACCCCTCCACTTT. Protein product: CASSLAPRQANSPLHF.

The chain links TRBV19 to TRBJ2-1; 8 positions match TRBD1. This CDR3 comprises 15 residues. Germline CDR1 and CDR2: LNHDA and SQIVND (reference sequence). Losses at the gene ends were 6 bases for V and 3 bases for J; bases not matched to a gene: 7. CDR3 sequence reads: CASSSGTGIYNEQFF. CDR3 sequence (DNA): TGTGCCAGTAGCTCCGGGACAGGCATCTACAATGAGCAGTTCTTC.

The count of this clone is one. The chain carries TRBV18 and TRBJ1-2; 9 bases fit TRBD1. The V and J ends lost 6 bases and 6 bases, in that order; junction bases with no gene match: 5. The CDR3 totals 13 residues. Germline CDR1 KGHSH, CDR2 LQKENI. The CDR3 is CASSSGQGNGYTF. The CDR3 DNA sequence: TGTGCCAGCTCGAGCGGACAGGGGAATGGCTACACCTTC.

The chain joins TRBV9 to TRBJ2-3, with D perhaps TRBD1 (6 bases). V shed 2 bases and J shed 0 bases, with 13 bases lying between them. The V gene's germline CDR1 is SGDLS and CDR2 YYNGEE. CDR3 size: 16 residues. The CDR3 nucleotides read TGTGCCAGCAGCGTTTTACAGGGAACTAGCACAGATACGCAGTATTTT. Amino acid sequence: CASSVLQGTSTDTQYF.

This clone was seen once. DNA for the CDR3: TGTGCCAGCAGCTTGTACACCGCAGGGCCGAGGGGAAACACCATATATTTT. Its protein product is CASSLYTAGPRGNTIYF. The V call is TRBV7-8, the J call TRBJ1-3, with a tentative D call TRBD1 (5 bases). This CDR3 comprises 17 residues. CDR1 and CDR2 (germline): SGHVS, FQNEAQ. V dropped 3 bases and J dropped 4 bases, with 19 bases sitting between them. Full variable domain (rest looked up from reference TRBV7-8 and TRBJ1-3): GAGVSQSPRYKVAKRGQDVALRCDPISGHVSLFWYQQALGQGPEFLTYFQNEAQLDKSGLPSDRFFAERPEGSVSTLKIQRTQQEDSAVYLCASSLYTAGPRGNTIYFGEGSWLTVV.

This chain links TRBV7-9 with TRBJ2-1, with 8 bases lining up with TRBD2. The germline CDR1 and CDR2 sequences are SEHNR and FQNEAQ (reference sequence). Trimming removed 8 bases from V and 0 bases from J; junction bases left unmatched: 6. There are 15 residues in the CDR3. The chain's CDR3 is CASEASGSSYNEQFF. CDR3 DNA sequence: TGTGCCAGCGAGGCTAGCGGGTCCTCCTACAATGAGCAGTTCTTC.

The J gene is TRBJ1-2, the V gene TRBV25-1; 8 bases are a match to TRBD1. This CDR3 has 15 amino acids. The V and J ends lost 4 bases and 2 bases, in that order; junction bases with no gene match: 6. Per the germline V gene, CDR1 is MGHDK and CDR2 is SYGVNS. In nucleotides, the CDR3 is TGTGCCAGCAGTGGCTGGGACAGGAGCAACTATGGCTACACCTTC. As protein: CASSGWDRSNYGYTF.

The chain uses TRBV7-6 and TRBJ2-7; perhaps TRBD1 as D (6 bases). The CDR3 is 13 residues long. Per the germline V gene, CDR1 is SGHVS and CDR2 is FNYEAQ. V was pared by 5 bases and J by 3 bases, with 11 bases between. CDR3 bases: TGTGCCAGCAGCCCCACAGGGTACTACGAGCAGTACTTC. This encodes CASSPTGYYEQYF.

This clone was seen once. The CDR3 protein is CASSPSLAGDLEQYF. The CDR3 bases are TGTGCCAGTAGCCCGTCCCTAGCGGGAGACCTCGAGCAGTACTTC. V and J are TRBV19 and TRBJ2-7; 10 bases fit TRBD2. CDR3 size: 15 residues. The V and J ends lost 6 bases and 6 bases, in that order; junction bases with no gene match: 11. In germline, CDR1 is LNHDA, CDR2 SQIVND (reference sequence). Filled out from reference TRBV19 and TRBJ2-7, the complete variable domain reads DGGITQSPKYLFRKEGQNVTLSCEQNLNHDAMYWYRQDPGQGLRLIYYSQIVNDFQKGDIAEGYSVSREKKESFPLTVTSAQKNPTAFYLCASSPSLAGDLEQYFGPGTRLTVT.

The V and J genes are TRBV29-1 and TRBJ2-1, with 9 positions matching TRBD1. This CDR3 comprises 17 residues. Germline V gene sequence: CDR1 SQVTM, CDR2 ANQGSEA. With V trimmed by 3 bases and J by 3 bases, 12 bases remained unmatched. The CDR3 DNA follows: TGCAGCGTTGATTCTCTCAAGGGACAGGGTGTCTACAATGAGCAGTTCTTC. It encodes CSVDSLKGQGVYNEQFF.

The V gene is TRBV21-1, the J gene TRBJ2-1; the table calls TRBD1, which could not be checked here. TRBV21-1 is classified as a pseudogene. The length of the CDR3 is 16 residues. The CDR3 protein is CASSKDGASSYNEQFF. Written as DNA, the CDR3 is TGTGCCAGCAGCAAAGATGGGGCCTCTTCCTACAATGAGCAGTTCTTC.

The V gene is TRBV7-8, the J gene TRBJ1-1, with TRBD1 matching over 7 bases. V was pared by 4 bases and J by 6 bases, with 14 bases of the junction left unmatched. The CDR3 is made up of 16 amino acids. Germline V lookup: CDR1 SGHVS, CDR2 FQNEAQ. In DNA, the CDR3 is TGTGCCAGCAGCTCCGAGACAGGGAAACCGATGGCTGAAGCTTTCTTT. Residues: CASSSETGKPMAEAFF.

CDR3 sequence: CASSPTGTSGYEQYF. DNA for the CDR3: TGTGCCAGCAGTCCGACCGGGACTAGCGGCTACGAGCAGTACTTC. The chain is built from TRBV11-2 and TRBJ2-7, with 11 bases matching TRBD2. The CDR3 runs 15 residues. With 6 bases clipped from V and 3 bases from J, the junction kept 7 bases outside the gene matches. Germline values: CDR1 SGHAT, CDR2 FQNNGV.

This clone was found a few times. The CDR3, as DNA: TGTGCCAGCAGGCAGGACAGGGGGAGTTCACCCCTCCACTTT. This encodes CASRQDRGSSPLHF. This chain joins TRBV2 and TRBJ1-6, with 10 bases that match TRBD1. Germline lookup yields CDR1 SNHLY and CDR2 FYNNEI. J was trimmed by 9 bases and V by 6 bases; bases with no gene match: 5. This CDR3 contains 14 residues.

The rearrangement uses TRBV5-1 and TRBJ1-1; TRBD1 matches 7 bases. Germline values: CDR1 SGHRS, CDR2 YFSETQ. V lost 2 bases and J lost 3; bases outside the gene matches: 13. The CDR3 sequence is 17 residues long. The CDR3: CASSFKTGRIRDTEAFF. The CDR3 coding sequence is TGCGCCAGCAGCTTTAAGACAGGGAGGATAAGGGACACTGAAGCTTTCTTT.

The chain joins TRBV27 to TRBJ2-1, with TRBD2 matching 11 bases. Germline CDR1 MNHEY, CDR2 SMNVEV (reference sequence). V gave up 5 bases and J gave up 9 bases; unmatched junction bases: 6. There are 14 residues in the CDR3. The CDR3 loop reads CASSTTSGVGEQFF. The CDR3, as DNA: TGTGCCAGCAGTACGACTAGCGGGGTCGGTGAGCAGTTCTTC.

This clone occurred once. J is TRBJ1-2 and V is TRBV5-4, with D possibly matching TRBD1 (6 bases). Looked up from germline, CDR1 is SGHNT and CDR2 is YYREEE (reference sequence). This CDR3 has 14 residues. Trimming stripped 4 bases from V and 2 bases from J, with 12 bases between. CDR3: CASSGLGGNYGYTF. The CDR3 DNA follows: TGTGCCAGCAGCGGCCTAGGGGGAAACTATGGCTACACCTTC.

The chain combines TRBV12-5 with TRBJ2-1; D is possibly TRBD1 (6 bases). The CDR3 length is 15 residues. With 5 bases removed from V and 2 bases from J, the gap between germline ends came to 13 bases. Germline CDR1 and CDR2: LGHNT and FRNRAP. CDR3 residues: CASGTGTIPYNEQFF. In nucleotides, the CDR3 is TGTGCTAGTGGTACCGGGACAATCCCCTACAATGAGCAGTTCTTC.

The rearrangement joins TRBV5-1 to TRBJ2-1, with TRBD1 identical over 9 bases. V was clipped by 4 bases and J by 1 base; unmatched bases: 3. Germline lookup yields CDR1 SGHRS and CDR2 YFSETQ. The length of the CDR3 is 15 residues. CDR3 sequence (DNA): TGCGCCAGCAGCCGCGGACAGGGGTCCTACAATGAGCAGTTCTTC. Its protein product is CASSRGQGSYNEQFF.

The chain recombines TRBV5-4 with TRBJ2-5, with a possible D match to TRBD2 (5 bases). This CDR3 contains 15 residues. Deletions cut 4 bases from V and 8 bases from J, with 21 bases between. Germline CDR1 and CDR2: SGHNT and YYREEE (reference sequence). The CDR3 DNA is TGTGCCAGCAGCCCTGACTCGCTACGGGGTCAAACCCAGTACTTC. Residues: CASSPDSLRGQTQYF.